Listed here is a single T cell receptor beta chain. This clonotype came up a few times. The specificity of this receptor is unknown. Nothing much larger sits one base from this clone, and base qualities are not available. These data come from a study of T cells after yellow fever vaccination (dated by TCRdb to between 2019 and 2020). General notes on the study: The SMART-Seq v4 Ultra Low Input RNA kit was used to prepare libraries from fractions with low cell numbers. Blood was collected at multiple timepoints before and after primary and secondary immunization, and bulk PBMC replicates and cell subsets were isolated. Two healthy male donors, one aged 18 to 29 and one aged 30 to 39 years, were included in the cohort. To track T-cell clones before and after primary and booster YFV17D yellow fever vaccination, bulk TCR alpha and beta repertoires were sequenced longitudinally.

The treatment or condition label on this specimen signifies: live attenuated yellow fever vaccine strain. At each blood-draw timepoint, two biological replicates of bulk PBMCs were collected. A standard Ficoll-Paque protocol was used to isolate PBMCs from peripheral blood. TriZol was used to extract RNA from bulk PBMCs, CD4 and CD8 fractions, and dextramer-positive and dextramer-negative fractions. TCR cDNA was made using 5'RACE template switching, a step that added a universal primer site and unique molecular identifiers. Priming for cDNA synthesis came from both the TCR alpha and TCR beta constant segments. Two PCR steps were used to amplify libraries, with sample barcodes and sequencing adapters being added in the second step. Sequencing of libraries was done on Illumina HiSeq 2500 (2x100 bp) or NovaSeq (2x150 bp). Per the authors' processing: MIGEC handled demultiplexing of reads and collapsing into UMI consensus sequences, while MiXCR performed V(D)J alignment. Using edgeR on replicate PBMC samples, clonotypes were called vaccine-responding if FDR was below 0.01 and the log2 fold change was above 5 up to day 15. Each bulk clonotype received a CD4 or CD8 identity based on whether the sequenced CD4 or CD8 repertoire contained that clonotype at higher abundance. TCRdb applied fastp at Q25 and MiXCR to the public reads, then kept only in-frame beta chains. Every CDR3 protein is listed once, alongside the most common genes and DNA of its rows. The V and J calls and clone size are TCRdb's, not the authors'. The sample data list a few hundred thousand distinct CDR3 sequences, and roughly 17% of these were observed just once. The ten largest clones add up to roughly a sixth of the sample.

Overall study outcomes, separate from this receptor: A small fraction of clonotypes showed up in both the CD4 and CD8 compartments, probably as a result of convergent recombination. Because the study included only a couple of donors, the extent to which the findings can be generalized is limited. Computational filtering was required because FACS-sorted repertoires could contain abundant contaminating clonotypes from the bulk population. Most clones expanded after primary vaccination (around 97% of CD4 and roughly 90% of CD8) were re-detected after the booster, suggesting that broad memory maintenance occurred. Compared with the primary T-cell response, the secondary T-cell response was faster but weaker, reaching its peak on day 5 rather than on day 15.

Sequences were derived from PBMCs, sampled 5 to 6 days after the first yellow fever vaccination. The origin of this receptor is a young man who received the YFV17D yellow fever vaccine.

The base sequence is TGTGCCACCAGCAAAGGGACAGGGGGCAATGGCTACACCTTC. Its translation is CATSKGTGGNGYTF. The sequence joins TRBV15 to TRBJ1-2; the central 12 bases match TRBD1. The junction shows trimming of 4 bases on V and 6 bases on J, and the gene matches do not reach 3 bases of it. The germline V gene encodes CDR1 LNHNV and CDR2 YYDKDF (reference sequence). Taken from cysteine to phenylalanine, the CDR3 has 14 residues. This entry keeps only the CDR3 DNA: 42 bases, framed from base 1. The full variable domain, completed from the reference TRBV15 and TRBJ1-2 proteins outside the CDR3, reads DAMVIQNPRYQVTQFGKPVTLSCSQTLNHNVMYWYQQKSSQAPKLLFHYYDKDFNNEADTPDNFQSRRPNTSFCFLDIRSPGLGDTAMYLCATSKGTGGNGYTFGSGTRLTVV.